These 31 T cell receptor beta chains were sequenced from one sample in a study of early T cells in non-severe SARS-CoV-2 infection. MiXCR, run by TCRdb on the 5' RACE reads, gives a single entry per CDR3 protein. The data show 30,000 to 40,000 distinct CDR3 sequences, with 7.9% seen just once and around 12% held by the top ten. The input for sequencing was whole blood, taken at baseline. The receptors derive from an adult who was a healthcare worker with PCR-confirmed SARS-CoV-2 infection or an uninfected control (not recorded which).

The chain combines TRBV20-1 with TRBJ2-1; 11 bases match TRBD2. V dropped 5 bases and J dropped 6; count of bases not matched to a gene: 6. This CDR3 has 14 amino acids. Germline V gene sequence: CDR1 DFQATT, CDR2 SNEGSKA (reference sequence). The CDR3 DNA is TGCAGTGCTCTAGCGGGGGGCCTATCCAATGAGCAGTTCTTC. As protein: CSALAGGLSNEQFF.

This clonotype has a handful of counts. The V and J genes are TRBV29-1 and TRBJ2-3, with D tentatively TRBD2 (7 bases). Germline CDR1 and CDR2: SQVTM and ANQGSEA. Deletions cut 5 bases from V and 4 bases from J, with 19 bases between. This CDR3 has 15 amino acids. The CDR3 protein is CSVLHWAGAPDTQYF. In DNA, the CDR3 is TGCAGCGTTCTCCACTGGGCGGGGGCCCCAGATACGCAGTATTTT.

The chain recombines TRBV30 with TRBJ2-7, with a possible D match to TRBD2 (6 bases). Germline-derived CDR1 and CDR2 are GTSNPN and SVGIG (reference sequence). V was trimmed by 4 bases and J by 3 bases, leaving 10 bases between them. CDR3 size: 12 residues. CDR3 amino acids: CAWTVGSYEQYF. Here the CDR3 DNA reads TGTGCCTGGACTGTCGGGAGCTACGAGCAGTACTTC.

The rearrangement links TRBV24-1 to TRBJ2-2; 7 positions match TRBD1. The CDR3 has 14 amino acids. Trimming took 5 bases from V and 3 from J; bases not matched to a gene: 2. Germline V lookup: CDR1 KGHDR, CDR2 SFDVKD. The CDR3 region is CATSAGTDTGELFF. The CDR3 nucleotides read TGTGCCACCAGTGCCGGGACAGACACCGGGGAGCTGTTTTTT.

The table lists this clonotype with many counts. The J gene is TRBJ2-6, the V gene TRBV7-2; D call uncertain. This CDR3 spans 16 amino acids. Trimming pared 1 base from V and 2 bases from J, leaving 9 bases between. Germline V gene sequence: CDR1 SGHTA, CDR2 FQGNSA. The CDR3 protein is CASSLEPGTGANVLTF. CDR3 sequence (DNA): TGTGCCAGCAGCTTAGAACCGGGTACTGGGGCCAACGTCCTGACTTTC.

CDR3 bases: TGTGCCAGCAGTGAATGGGGTGGGGGCCAGTACAATGAGCAGTTCTTC. This codes for CASSEWGGGQYNEQFF. This chain links TRBV25-1 with TRBJ2-1, with a weak D call TRBD1 (6 bases). The CDR3 consists of 16 residues. Trimming took 1 base from V and 4 from J, leaving 14 bases between them. Germline V gives CDR1 MGHDK, CDR2 SYGVNS.

There are a few counts of this clonotype. The rearrangement links TRBV13 to TRBJ2-5; 8 bases are shared with TRBD1. Unmatched junction bases numbered 13, after V lost 5 bases and J lost 8 bases. CDR1 is PRHDT and CDR2 is FYEKMQ in the germline V gene (reference sequence). The CDR3 sequence is 15 residues long. CDR3 nucleotide sequence: TGTGCCAGCAGCACCCCCGCAGGGGGCGCGGATACCCAGTACTTC. Translating gives CASSTPAGGADTQYF.

This clonotype appeared a few times. The chain has TRBV5-6 and TRBJ2-5; D unclear. Between the trimmed V and J ends, which lost 2 bases and 2 bases, there was a span of 7 bases. Germline V gives CDR1 SGHDT, CDR2 YYEEEE. CDR3 length: 13 amino acids. The CDR3 sequence: CASSFGSQETQYF. CDR3 DNA sequence: TGTGCCAGCAGCTTCGGGTCACAAGAGACCCAGTACTTC.

This clonotype was detected many times. This rearrangement joins TRBV11-3 to TRBJ2-2; D is ambiguous. Germline CDR1 and CDR2: SGHNT and YENEEA. Trimming stripped 5 bases from V and 6 bases from J, with 19 bases between. The CDR3 is 16 residues long. The CDR3 spells CASSPTSVGKAGELFF. The CDR3 bases are TGTGCCAGCAGCCCCACCTCGGTAGGAAAGGCCGGGGAGCTGTTTTTT.

This clonotype was observed a handful of times. This sequence joins TRBV10-1 and TRBJ1-3, with a possible D match to TRBD1 (5 bases). This CDR3 has 14 amino acids. V was pared by 6 bases and J by 0 bases, with 9 bases between. Per germline, CDR1 WNHNN and CDR2 SYGVQD (reference sequence). The CDR3 DNA follows: TGCGCCAGCAGCGGGACCGGCTCTGGAAACACCATATATTTT. Protein product: CASSGTGSGNTIYF.

This clonotype was counted between two and nine times. The rearrangement links TRBV20-1 to TRBJ2-5; 11 bases map to TRBD2. CDR3 size: 14 residues. Germline assignment: CDR1 DFQATT and CDR2 SNEGSKA (reference sequence). V lost 1 base to trimming and J lost 3 bases; unmatched junction nucleotides: 1. CDR3 amino acids: CSARGLAGKETQYF. The CDR3 bases are TGCAGTGCTAGAGGACTAGCGGGAAAAGAGACCCAGTACTTC.

The chain employs TRBV6-1 and TRBJ2-7; TRBD1 matches at 12 bases. This CDR3 spans 18 amino acids. Trimming cost V 5 bases and J 3 bases; bases outside gene matches: 14. Germline V gene lookup returns CDR1 MNHNS and CDR2 SASEGT. As DNA, the CDR3 is TGTGCCAGCAGTAACCGGGACAGGGGGCCTGTGACCCGCTACGAGCAGTACTTC. This gives the protein CASSNRDRGPVTRYEQYF.

The gene calls are TRBV11-2 and TRBJ2-1, with TRBD2 identical over 8 bases. The trim removed 5 bases at V and 4 bases at J, leaving 13 bases unmatched. This CDR3 has 17 residues. In germline, CDR1 is SGHAT, CDR2 FQNNGV. The CDR3 nucleotides are TGTGCCAGCAGCCGGACGAGGGCTAGCGGGTTATACAATGAGCAGTTCTTC. It encodes CASSRTRASGLYNEQFF.

This clonotype was recorded at least ten times. The V call is TRBV20-1, the J call TRBJ2-5; 10 nucleotides agree with TRBD1. The CDR3 contains 15 residues. Trimming at V came to 0 bases and at J to 6 bases, leaving 7 bases not matched to a gene. Germline values: CDR1 DFQATT, CDR2 SNEGSKA (reference sequence). The CDR3 bases are TGCAGTGCTAGAGATCCGGGACAGGGGACCAAGACCCAGTACTTC. Translation gives CSARDPGQGTKTQYF.

This clonotype was detected ten times or more. The gene calls are TRBV7-9 and TRBJ1-1, with D uncertain. Per germline, CDR1 SEHNR and CDR2 FQNEAQ (reference sequence). The length of the CDR3 is 14 residues. Trimming left V 5 bases short and J 1 base short, with 11 bases between. The CDR3 region has the DNA TGTGCCAGCAGCGCAAACATCGGGAACACTGAAGCTTTCTTT. This codes for CASSANIGNTEAFF.

This chain joins TRBV6-5 and TRBJ1-2; D gene unclear. CDR1 MNHEY and CDR2 SVGAGI come from the germline V gene. The CDR3 consists of 13 residues. With 4 bases removed from V and 7 bases from J, the gap between germline ends came to 13 bases. The chain's CDR3 is CASSSPERRGYTF. The CDR3, as DNA: TGTGCCAGCAGTTCCCCGGAAAGACGTGGCTACACCTTC.

The sample holds a few counts of this clonotype. This sequence joins TRBV6-5 and TRBJ2-7; D uncertain. V lost 6 bases, J lost 0 bases, and 21 bases lay in between. This CDR3 has 17 residues. CDR1 and CDR2 from the germline V gene are MNHEY and SVGAGI. The CDR3 DNA sequence: TGTGCCAGCAGGCGTACCTGGGGTGGGCGCAGCTCCTACGAGCAGTACTTC. Amino acid sequence: CASRRTWGGRSSYEQYF.

The chain is built from TRBV5-6 and TRBJ2-3; a weak D match, TRBD2 (6 bases). CDR1 and CDR2 (germline): SGHDT, YYEEEE. Trimming pared 4 bases from V and 2 bases from J, leaving 14 bases between. The CDR3 contains 15 residues. The CDR3 loop reads CASSTSSHNTDTQYF. In nucleotides, the CDR3 is TGTGCCAGCAGCACTAGCTCCCATAACACAGATACGCAGTATTTT.

The rearrangement joins TRBV30 to TRBJ2-7; D not certain. Per germline, CDR1 GTSNPN and CDR2 SVGIG (reference sequence). The V and J ends lost 3 bases and 7 bases respectively, with 10 bases between them. The CDR3 spans 11 residues. This chain's CDR3 is CAWSLGQEQYF. The CDR3 region has the DNA TGTGCCTGGAGCCTAGGGCAGGAGCAGTACTTC.

This clonotype appeared a few times. The chain couples TRBV9 to TRBJ1-3; TRBD1 matches 7 bases. J was trimmed by 3 bases and V by 4 bases; bases with no gene match: 4. Per the germline V gene, CDR1 is SGDLS and CDR2 is YYNGEE. The CDR3 runs 14 residues. The CDR3 DNA follows: TGTGCCAGCAGCACCGGGACAGTTGGAAACACCATATATTTT. It specifies CASSTGTVGNTIYF.

This clonotype occurred a few times. This sequence joins TRBV3-1 and TRBJ1-2; D is unresolved. This CDR3 has 16 amino acids. Germline V gene lookup returns CDR1 LGHDT and CDR2 YNNKEL (reference sequence). The V end was cut by 4 bases, the J end by 0 bases, with 15 bases between. The CDR3 reads CASSPQPGKSNYGYTF. The DNA of the CDR3 is TGTGCCAGCAGCCCCCAGCCCGGGAAGTCTAACTATGGCTACACCTTC. Combining the CDR3 with reference TRBV3-1 and TRBJ1-2 gives the whole variable domain DTAVSQTPKYLVTQMGNDKSIKCEQNLGHDTMYWYKQDSKKFLKIMFSYNNKELIINETVPNRFSPKSPDKAHLNLHINSLELGDSAVYFCASSPQPGKSNYGYTFGSGTRLTVV.

This clonotype was counted a few times. The chain joins TRBV10-1 to TRBJ2-3; no clear D gene. The CDR3 totals 14 residues. Per germline, CDR1 WNHNN and CDR2 SYGVQD (reference sequence). Trimming cost V 4 bases and J 4 bases, with 12 bases left between them. DNA of the CDR3: TGCGCCAGCAGTGCTAAGAGTGGCGCAGATACGCAGTATTTT. Translating gives CASSAKSGADTQYF.

V and J are TRBV2 and TRBJ2-7; tentative D call: TRBD2 (6 bases). Germline CDR1 and CDR2: SNHLY and FYNNEI. Trimming removed 7 bases from V and 3 bases from J, with 16 bases in between. The CDR3 extends over 14 amino acids. The CDR3 coding sequence is TGTGCCAGCACTCTCCAGGGAGGACTCTACGAGCAGTACTTC. Protein product: CASTLQGGLYEQYF.

On this clonotype itself: A read error may explain this, as a much larger clone is one base away. The chain couples TRBV7-6 to TRBJ2-1; tentatively, D is TRBD1 (5 bases). The CDR3 consists of 13 residues. Germline V gives CDR1 SGHVS, CDR2 FNYEAQ. V shed 6 bases and J shed 8 bases, with 14 bases lying between them. This CDR3 is CASRCSGRDEQFF. CDR3 nucleotide sequence: TGTGCCAGCAGATGCTCCGGCAGGGATGAGCAGTTCTTC.

This clonotype was observed a handful of times. J is TRBJ1-1 and V is TRBV6-1; D is ambiguous. The V end was cut by 10 bases, the J end by 1 base, with 13 bases between. The CDR3 runs to 13 residues. Germline assignment: CDR1 MNHNS and CDR2 SASEGT. This CDR3 reads CATREKGNTEAFF. The DNA of the CDR3 is TGTGCCACCCGAGAGAAGGGGAACACTGAAGCTTTCTTT.

This clonotype was observed many times. The chain carries TRBV4-3 and TRBJ1-2; D uncertain. Per the germline V gene, CDR1 is LGHNA and CDR2 is YSLEER. The V end was cut by 1 base, the J end by 2 bases, with 11 bases between. The CDR3 is 15 amino acids. The CDR3 sequence: CASSQVLGGNYGYTF. DNA for the CDR3: TGCGCCAGCAGCCAAGTCCTTGGCGGAAACTATGGCTACACCTTC.

This clonotype was counted only a few times. The CDR3 coding sequence is TGTGCCATCAGTGGACTAGCGGGGGGCGAATTACAAGAGACCCAGTACTTC. Translation: CAISGLAGGELQETQYF. The chain recombines TRBV10-3 with TRBJ2-5; 13 bases match TRBD2. The CDR3 loop spans 17 amino acids. The V segment lost 4 bases and the J segment 2 bases; nucleotides outside the gene matches: 7. Looked up from germline, CDR1 is ENHRY and CDR2 is SYGVKD.

This sequence joins TRBV29-1 and TRBJ2-1; 7 nucleotides align to TRBD1. The CDR3 length is 13 residues. V lost 6 bases, J lost 7 bases, and 9 bases stayed unmatched. Germline V gene lookup returns CDR1 SQVTM and CDR2 ANQGSEA. The CDR3 sequence is CSVGQAPGNEQFF. DNA for the CDR3: TGCAGCGTAGGACAGGCTCCAGGGAATGAGCAGTTCTTC.

The chain employs TRBV6-5 and TRBJ1-6; 7 nucleotides match TRBD1. The germline V gene has CDR1 MNHEY and CDR2 SVGAGI. After removal of 6 bases from V and 13 bases from J, the junction contained 12 bases not matched to a gene. The CDR3 has 14 amino acids. CDR3 in DNA: TGTGCCAGCAGCCAGGGGGGCGCCGCTGGTCCCCTCCACTTT. It is translated as CASSQGGAAGPLHF.

Many counts were recorded for this clonotype. The V gene is TRBV7-6, the J gene TRBJ2-2; D possibly corresponds to TRBD1 (6 bases). The CDR3 has 14 amino acids. Per the germline V gene, CDR1 is SGHVS and CDR2 is FNYEAQ. With 5 bases removed from V and 1 base from J, the gap between germline ends came to 8 bases. CDR3 sequence: CASSQDRNTGELFF. In DNA, the CDR3 is TGTGCCAGCAGCCAGGACAGGAACACCGGGGAGCTGTTTTTT. Filled out from reference TRBV7-6 and TRBJ2-2, the complete variable domain reads GAGVSQSPRYKVTKRGQDVALRCDPISGHVSLYWYRQALGQGPEFLTYFNYEAQQDKSGLPNDRFSAERPEGSISTLTIQRTEQRDSAMYRCASSQDRNTGELFFGEGSRLTVL.

The CDR3 nucleotides are TGCAGCGCCCGCGGGGATGCTAATGAAAAACTGTTTTTT. Translation gives CSARGDANEKLFF. V is TRBV29-1 and J is TRBJ1-4, with D unresolved. CDR3 size: 13 residues. The germline gives CDR1 SQVTM, CDR2 ANQGSEA. With 7 bases removed from V and 3 bases from J, the gap between germline ends came to 12 bases.